This record looks at one TCR beta chain sequence and its context. Its antigen remains unidentified. A read error likely explains this, since a far larger clone differs by one base. The data originate from a study of read filtering for tumor transcriptome and immune sequencing. In the study overall: The cohort had over 16 men and more than 13 women aged roughly 47 to 80, mean around 63 years.

From about 400 ng of RNA, a library with molecular barcoded alpha/delta and beta/gamma adaptors was made. TCRdb processed the reads anew with MiXCR; each CDR3 protein has one entry. The sample shows roughly 41,000 distinct CDR3 sequences, roughly 15% of them seen only once. Findings and caveats of the study: Sorted CD138-negative bone marrow cells were not purified T cells.

CDR3 size: 15 residues. Per the germline V gene, CDR1 is SGHTS and CDR2 is YDEGEE. The clonotype comes from a donor aged 40 or over with multiple myeloma. J is TRBJ2-1 and V is TRBV5-8; D is perhaps TRBD2 (6 bases). Material: a population of CD138-negative cells sorted from bone marrow. Here the CDR3 DNA reads TGTGTCAGCACCCCAAGGGTAGCGGTTAACAATGAGCAGTTCTTC. Translation gives CVSTPRVAVNNEQFF.